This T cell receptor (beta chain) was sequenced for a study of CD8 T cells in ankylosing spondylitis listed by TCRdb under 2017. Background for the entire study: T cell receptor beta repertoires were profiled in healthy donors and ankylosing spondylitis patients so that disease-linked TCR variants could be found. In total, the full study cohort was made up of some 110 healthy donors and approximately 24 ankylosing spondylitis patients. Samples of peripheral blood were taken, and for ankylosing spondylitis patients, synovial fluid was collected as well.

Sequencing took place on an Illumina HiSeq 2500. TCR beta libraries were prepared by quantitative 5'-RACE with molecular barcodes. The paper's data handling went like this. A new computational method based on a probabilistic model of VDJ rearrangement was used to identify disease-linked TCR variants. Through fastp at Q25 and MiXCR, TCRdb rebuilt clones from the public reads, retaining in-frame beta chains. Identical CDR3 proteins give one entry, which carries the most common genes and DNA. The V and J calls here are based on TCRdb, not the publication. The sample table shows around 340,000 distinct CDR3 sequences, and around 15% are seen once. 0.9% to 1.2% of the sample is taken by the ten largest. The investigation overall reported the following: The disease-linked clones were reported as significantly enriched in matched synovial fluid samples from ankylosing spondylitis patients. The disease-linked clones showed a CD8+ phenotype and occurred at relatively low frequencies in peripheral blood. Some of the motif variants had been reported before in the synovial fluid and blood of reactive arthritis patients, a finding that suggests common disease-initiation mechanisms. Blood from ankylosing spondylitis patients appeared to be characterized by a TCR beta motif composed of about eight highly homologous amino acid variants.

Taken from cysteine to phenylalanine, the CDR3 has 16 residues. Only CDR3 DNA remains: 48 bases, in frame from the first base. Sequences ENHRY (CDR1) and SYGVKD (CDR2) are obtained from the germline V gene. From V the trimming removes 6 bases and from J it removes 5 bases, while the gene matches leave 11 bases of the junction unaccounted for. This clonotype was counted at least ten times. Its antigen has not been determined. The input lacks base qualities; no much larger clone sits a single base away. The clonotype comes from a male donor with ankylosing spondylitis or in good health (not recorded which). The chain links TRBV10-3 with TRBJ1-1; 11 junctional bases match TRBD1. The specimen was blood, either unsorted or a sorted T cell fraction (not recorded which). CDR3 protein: CAIRKERTGGDTEAFF. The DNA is TGTGCCATCAGGAAGGAGCGGACAGGGGGCGATACTGAAGCTTTCTTT.